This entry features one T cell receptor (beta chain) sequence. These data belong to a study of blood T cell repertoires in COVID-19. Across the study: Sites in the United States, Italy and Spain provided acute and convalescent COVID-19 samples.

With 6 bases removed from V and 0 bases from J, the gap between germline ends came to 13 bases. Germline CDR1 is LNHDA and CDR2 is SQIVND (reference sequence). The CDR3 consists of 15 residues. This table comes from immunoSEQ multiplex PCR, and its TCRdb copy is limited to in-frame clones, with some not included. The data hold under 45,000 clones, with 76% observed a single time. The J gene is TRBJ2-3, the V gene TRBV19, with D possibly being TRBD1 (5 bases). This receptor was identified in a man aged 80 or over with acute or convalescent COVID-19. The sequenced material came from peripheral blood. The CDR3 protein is CASSRQFSSTDTQYF. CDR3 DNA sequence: TGTGCCAGTAGCCGACAGTTCTCTAGCACAGATACGCAGTATTTT.